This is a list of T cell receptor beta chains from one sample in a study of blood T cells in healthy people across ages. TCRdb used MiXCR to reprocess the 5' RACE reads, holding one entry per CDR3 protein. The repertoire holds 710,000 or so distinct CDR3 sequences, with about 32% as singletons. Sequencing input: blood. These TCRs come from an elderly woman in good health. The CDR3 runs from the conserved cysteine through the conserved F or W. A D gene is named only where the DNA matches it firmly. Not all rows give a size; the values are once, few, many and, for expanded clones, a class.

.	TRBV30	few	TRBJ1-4	CAWSAKDTWGVKLFF	TGTGCCTGGAGTGCCAAGGACACCTGGGGGGTAAAACTGTTTTTT
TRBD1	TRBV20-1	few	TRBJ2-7	CSASSSGTGGREQYF	TGCAGTGCTAGTAGTTCCGGGACAGGGGGCAGGGAGCAGTACTTC
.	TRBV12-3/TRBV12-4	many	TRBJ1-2	CASSLYGYTF	TGTGCCAGCAGTCTCTATGGCTACACCTTC
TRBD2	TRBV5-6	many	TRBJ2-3	CASSFRSGGADTQYF	TGTGCCAGCAGCTTTCGGAGCGGGGGGGCAGATACGCAGTATTTT
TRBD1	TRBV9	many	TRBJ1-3	CASSLMGTGTGNTIYF	TGTGCCAGCAGCTTGATGGGGACAGGCACTGGAAACACCATATATTTT
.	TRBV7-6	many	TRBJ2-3	CASSLAGVRDTQYF	TGTGCCAGCAGCTTAGCGGGGGTGCGAGATACGCAGTATTTT
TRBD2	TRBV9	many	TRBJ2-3	CASSVVGSGASFGLADTQYF	TGTGCCAGCAGCGTAGTAGGTAGCGGGGCGTCGTTTGGGTTGGCAGATACGCAGTATTTT
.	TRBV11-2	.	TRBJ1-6	CASSPIPGHINSPLHF	TGTGCCAGCAGCCCCATCCCGGGACACATCAATTCACCCCTCCACTTT
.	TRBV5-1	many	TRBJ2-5	CASSLAQGSGETQYF	TGCGCCAGCAGCTTGGCCCAGGGGTCGGGTGAGACCCAGTACTTC
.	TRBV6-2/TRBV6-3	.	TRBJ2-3	CASSYEARDTQYF	TGTGCCAGCAGTTACGAGGCGAGGGATACGCAGTATTTT
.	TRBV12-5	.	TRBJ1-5	CASQPAGGYQPQHF	TGTGCTAGCCAGCCGGCGGGCGGCTATCAGCCCCAGCATTTT
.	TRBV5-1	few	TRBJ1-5	CASSSGLGGGIIGNSNQPQHF	TGCGCCAGCAGCAGCGGTTTGGGGGGCGGAATAATTGGGAATAGCAATCAGCCCCAGCATTTT
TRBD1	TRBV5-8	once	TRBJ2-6	CASSLWGQGSGANVLTF	TGTGCCAGCAGTCTCTGGGGACAGGGGTCTGGGGCCAACGTCCTGACTTTC
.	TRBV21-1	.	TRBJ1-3	CASRRSTVSGNTIYF	TGTGCCAGCAGGAGGAGTACAGTATCTGGAAACACCATATATTTT
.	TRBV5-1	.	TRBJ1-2	CASSLGSDIYGYTF	TGCGCCAGCAGCTTGGGAAGCGACATCTATGGCTACACCTTC
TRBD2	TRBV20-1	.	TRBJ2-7	CSALASGSYEQYF	TGCAGTGCTCTGGCTAGCGGGAGCTACGAGCAGTACTTC
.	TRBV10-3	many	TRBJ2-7	CATEQDRSGSYEQYF	TGTGCCACCGAGCAGGACAGATCGGGGAGTTACGAGCAGTACTTC
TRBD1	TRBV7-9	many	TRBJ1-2	CASSLGDLRDRAEGYTF	TGTGCCAGCAGCTTAGGAGACCTTCGGGACAGGGCAGAGGGCTACACCTTC
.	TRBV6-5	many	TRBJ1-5	CASSLDGFSNQPQHF	TGTGCCAGCAGTTTGGACGGATTTAGCAATCAGCCCCAGCATTTT
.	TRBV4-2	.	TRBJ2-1	CASSLASGNRDEQFF	TGTGCCAGTAGCCTAGCATCGGGGAATAGGGATGAGCAGTTCTTC